The 22 T cell receptor beta chains below all came from one sample that was sequenced in a study of T cells after yellow fever vaccination. TCRdb re-analysed the 5' RACE reads in MiXCR, keeping a single row per CDR3 protein. This table holds hundreds of thousands of distinct CDR3 sequences, approximately 13% found once. The source material was PBMCs, sampled on the day of the yellow fever booster vaccination. The receptors shown here come from a man younger than 40 who received the YFV17D yellow fever vaccine.

This clonotype was observed a few times. Compared with germline, one end of the junction differs, possibly owing to a read error. This sequence joins TRBV3-1 and TRBJ2-2; D not resolved. CDR1 is LGHDT, CDR2 YNNKEL, per germline (reference sequence). The length of the CDR3 is 13 residues. The CDR3 DNA follows: TGTGCCAGCAGCAAAGAGGCCTCGCGGGAGCTGTTTTTT. Amino acids: CASSKEASRELFF.

This clonotype appeared a few times. This chain connects TRBV3-1 to TRBJ1-5; the D gene is possibly TRBD1 (6 bases). Germline V lookup: CDR1 LGHDT, CDR2 YNNKEL (reference sequence). The CDR3 consists of 13 residues. V dropped 0 bases and J dropped 6 bases, with 6 bases sitting between them. The CDR3 sequence is CASSQEGAQPQHF. For the CDR3, the DNA is TGTGCCAGCAGCCAAGAGGGGGCTCAGCCCCAGCATTTT.

The rearrangement uses TRBV7-2 and TRBJ1-1, with TRBD1 identical over 10 bases. The CDR3 is made up of 15 amino acids. Germline CDR1 reads SGHTA; CDR2 reads FQGNSA. J was trimmed by 3 bases and V by 0 bases; bases with no gene match: 1. The chain's CDR3 is CASSLATGGHTEAFF. As DNA, the CDR3 is TGTGCCAGCAGCTTAGCGACAGGGGGCCACACTGAAGCTTTCTTT.

This chain connects TRBV28 to TRBJ1-2, with D possibly being TRBD1 (5 bases). The germline V gene encodes CDR1 MDHEN and CDR2 SYDVKM. Trimming stripped 5 bases from V and 3 bases from J, with 7 bases between. The CDR3 runs 12 residues. The CDR3 reads CASSETDYGYTF. The CDR3 DNA sequence: TGTGCCAGCAGTGAGACAGACTATGGCTACACCTTC.

The chain employs TRBV7-6 and TRBJ2-1; 7 nucleotides agree with TRBD1. The germline CDR1 and CDR2 sequences are SGHVS and FNYEAQ. Losses at the gene ends were 4 bases for V and 3 bases for J; bases not matched to a gene: 6. This CDR3 has 15 amino acids. The chain's CDR3 is CASSSDTGVYNEQFF. CDR3 coding DNA: TGTGCCAGCAGCTCTGATACAGGGGTCTACAATGAGCAGTTCTTC.

This clonotype was counted between two and nine times. The chain carries TRBV7-2 and TRBJ2-3; D unclear. The ends were cut back, 3 bases at V and 2 bases at J, with 12 bases in the middle. Germline CDR1 and CDR2: SGHTA and FQGNSA. This CDR3 region has 15 residues. As DNA, the CDR3 is TGTGCCAGCAGCTTGAAGGGCCACCCCACAGATACGCAGTATTTT. It translates to CASSLKGHPTDTQYF. Filled out from reference TRBV7-2 and TRBJ2-3, the complete variable domain reads GAGVSQSPSNKVTEKGKDVELRCDPISGHTALYWYRQSLGQGLEFLIYFQGNSAPDKSGLPSDRFSAERTGGSVSTLTIQRTQQEDSAVYLCASSLKGHPTDTQYFGPGTRLTVL.

V usage is TRBV20-1 and J usage is TRBJ2-7; 8 bases line up with TRBD1. V lost 6 bases to trimming and J lost 3 bases; unmatched junction nucleotides: 4. The CDR3 consists of 12 residues. CDR1 is DFQATT, CDR2 SNEGSKA, per germline (reference sequence). The CDR3 nucleotides read TGCAGTGCAAACGGACAGGGCTACGAGCAGTACTTC. As protein: CSANGQGYEQYF.

This clonotype occurred once. The chain combines TRBV11-2 with TRBJ2-1; 11 bases are a match to TRBD2. Germline-derived CDR1 and CDR2 are SGHAT and FQNNGV. V gave up 2 bases and J gave up 3 bases; unmatched junction bases: 12. CDR3 length: 19 residues. CDR3 in amino acids: CASSLRGGTSGSLYNEQFF. The CDR3 region has the DNA TGTGCCAGCAGCTTAAGGGGGGGGACTAGCGGTTCCCTCTACAATGAGCAGTTCTTC. The whole variable domain, remainder taken from reference TRBV11-2 and TRBJ2-1, is EAGVAQSPRYKIIEKRQSVAFWCNPISGHATLYWYQQILGQGPKLLIQFQNNGVVDDSQLPKDRFSAERLKGVDSTLKIQPAKLEDSAVYLCASSLRGGTSGSLYNEQFFGPGTRLTVL.

In this sample, this clonotype turned up a few times. The chain recombines TRBV29-1 with TRBJ2-1; TRBD2 aligns across 11 bases. The CDR3 sequence is 14 residues long. Germline V gene lookup returns CDR1 SQVTM and CDR2 ANQGSEA. The trim removed 3 bases at V and 9 bases at J, leaving 7 bases unmatched. The CDR3 loop reads CSVDSGRAWGEQFF. The CDR3 DNA reads as TGCAGCGTTGATAGCGGGAGGGCGTGGGGTGAGCAGTTCTTC.

This clonotype was picked up a small number of times. V and J are TRBV3-1 and TRBJ1-3, with D hard to call. Trimming stripped 6 bases from V and 3 bases from J, with 12 bases between. Germline CDR1 LGHDT, CDR2 YNNKEL (reference sequence). The CDR3 sequence is 14 residues long. DNA of the CDR3: TGTGCCAGCAGTCTCGGTACCATTGGAAACACCATATATTTT. Residues: CASSLGTIGNTIYF. Drawing the rest from reference TRBV3-1 and TRBJ1-3, the complete variable domain is DTAVSQTPKYLVTQMGNDKSIKCEQNLGHDTMYWYKQDSKKFLKIMFSYNNKELIINETVPNRFSPKSPDKAHLNLHINSLELGDSAVYFCASSLGTIGNTIYFGEGSWLTVV.

The chain combines TRBV18 with TRBJ2-1; 13 positions match TRBD2. Germline V gene data show CDR1 as KGHSH and CDR2 as LQKENI. The V and J ends lost 2 bases and 7 bases, in that order; junction bases with no gene match: 5. The CDR3 consists of 16 residues. The CDR3 DNA reads as TGTGCCAGCTCACCAGCTCGACTAGCGGGAGGTAATGAGCAGTTCTTC. Translated: CASSPARLAGGNEQFF.

This clonotype was detected a few times. V is TRBV25-1 and J is TRBJ1-4; 9 nucleotides match TRBD1. Trimming took 4 bases from V and 3 from J; bases not matched to a gene: 3. Germline V gives CDR1 MGHDK, CDR2 SYGVNS. The CDR3 runs 15 residues. The CDR3 nucleotides are TGTGCCAGCAGTGTACAGGGGGCAGCTAATGAAAAACTGTTTTTT. It yields the protein CASSVQGAANEKLFF.

V usage is TRBV20-1 and J usage is TRBJ1-5; 7 bases agree with TRBD1. This CDR3 is 13 amino acids long. With 5 bases clipped from V and 7 bases from J, the junction kept 8 bases outside the gene matches. CDR1 is DFQATT, CDR2 SNEGSKA, per germline (reference sequence). The CDR3 protein is CSAGLTGLQPQHF. The CDR3 nucleotides are TGCAGTGCTGGGCTGACAGGGTTACAGCCCCAGCATTTT.

The chain joins TRBV11-2 to TRBJ2-3, with TRBD2 matching 13 bases. The V gene end was trimmed by 3 bases and the J gene end by 4 bases; junction bases not matched to a gene: 10. CDR1 is SGHAT, CDR2 FQNNGV, per germline. This CDR3 is 18 amino acids long. CDR3 in amino acids: CASSFLRTSGSFADTQYF. The CDR3, as DNA: TGTGCCAGCAGCTTCCTTCGGACTAGCGGGAGTTTTGCAGATACGCAGTATTTT.

This clonotype was detected only a few times. The rearrangement uses TRBV21-1 and TRBJ2-7; no DNA check was done on the table's D call, TRBD1. TRBV21-1 has pseudogene status. CDR3 length equals 16 residues. Here the CDR3 DNA reads TGTGCCAGCAGCAAAGTCTCGGGACAGCCCTCCTACGAGCAGTACTTC. Translating it yields CASSKVSGQPSYEQYF.

The V gene is TRBV29-1, the J gene TRBJ2-7; D might be TRBD1 (6 bases). The V gene's germline CDR1 is SQVTM and CDR2 ANQGSEA. CDR3 length: 17 residues. V was pared by 4 bases and J by 0 bases, with 22 bases between. As DNA, the CDR3 is TGCAGCGTTGTTTTACAGGGTTTTGGGGGCAGCTCCTACGAGCAGTACTTC. Translated, it gives CSVVLQGFGGSSYEQYF.

This clonotype was seen ten or more times. The rearrangement links TRBV29-1 to TRBJ1-1, with D perhaps matching TRBD1 (6 bases). Germline CDR1 and CDR2: SQVTM and ANQGSEA. The CDR3 contains 13 residues. V was shortened by 7 bases and J by 2 bases, with 14 bases between the two germline ends. CDR3 residues: CSAAGQFNTEAFF. The CDR3 DNA is TGCAGCGCTGCAGGACAGTTCAACACTGAAGCTTTCTTT.

The V call is TRBV6-1, the J call TRBJ2-2; 11 positions agree with TRBD1. The V and J ends lost 6 bases and 5 bases, in that order; junction bases with no gene match: 5. Germline CDR1 reads MNHNS; CDR2 reads SASEGT. CDR3 length equals 15 residues. The CDR3 reads CASRQGTGGTGELFF. The CDR3 DNA follows: TGTGCCAGCAGGCAAGGGACAGGGGGAACCGGGGAGCTGTTTTTT.

In this sample, this clonotype turned up a few times. The rearrangement links TRBV3-1 to TRBJ2-1, with D perhaps given as TRBD1 or TRBD2 (5 bases each). The V gene lost 5 bases and the J gene lost 5 bases, with 16 bases spanning the gap. Germline values: CDR1 LGHDT, CDR2 YNNKEL (reference sequence). The length of the CDR3 is 15 residues. CDR3 in amino acids: CASSSDGAYDNEQFF. CDR3 bases: TGTGCCAGCAGCTCCGACGGGGCTTACGACAATGAGCAGTTCTTC.

J is TRBJ1-2 and V is TRBV4-3; D possibly corresponds to TRBD1 (6 bases). This CDR3 spans 17 amino acids. The germline CDR1 and CDR2 sequences are LGHNA and YSLEER. V dropped 0 bases and J dropped 4 bases, with 18 bases sitting between them. In DNA, the CDR3 is TGCGCCAGCAGCCAAGAATTTGGGGCATTCAGGGGCTATGGCTACACCTTC. Translation gives CASSQEFGAFRGYGYTF.

The sample holds many counts of this clonotype. The chain has TRBV5-1 and TRBJ2-2; 8 nucleotides match TRBD2. Germline V gene data show CDR1 as SGHRS and CDR2 as YFSETQ. V lost 9 bases and J lost 6; bases outside the gene matches: 13. The CDR3 is 15 amino acids. The CDR3 is CATQQSGSRSGELFF. CDR3 coding DNA: TGCGCCACCCAGCAAAGCGGGAGTCGTTCCGGGGAGCTGTTTTTT.

This clonotype was observed a few times. The junction and the germline gene differ at one end; a read error may be behind it. CDR3 bases: TGCGCCAGCAGCTCTGGGGACCCCTCCGACAATGAGCAGTTCTTC. Translated, it gives CASSSGDPSDNEQFF. The chain has TRBV5-1 and TRBJ2-1, with D perhaps TRBD1 or TRBD2 (5 bases each). The CDR3 has 15 residues. Germline loops: CDR1 SGHRS, CDR2 YFSETQ.